One T cell receptor beta chain is described in this entry. Antigen specificity is unknown. Noted time point: newly diagnosed GD, antithyroid drugs for less than 3 months. Generation of the TCR library employed RNA extracted from PBMCs. These data belong to a study of regulatory T cells in long-lasting Graves disease. Study results and limitations: Persistent Graves' disease cases displayed lower TCR diversity than newly diagnosed ones. Persistent disease preferred TRBV28, TRBJ1-2 and TRBJ2-5. Tissue studied was limited to peripheral blood, excluding thyroid tissue.

The CDR3 is 16 residues long. V was pared by 3 bases and J by 0 bases, with 12 bases between. Germline loops: CDR1 MGHDK, CDR2 SYGVNS. For TCR beta, libraries came from iRepertoire HTBI primers and Arm-PCR of CDR3 regions. TCRdb re-derived calls from the multiplex PCR reads in MiXCR, one entry per CDR3 protein. The table has about 460,000 distinct CDR3 sequences, 14% seen once. The data were also submitted as part of a second study, on T cells in Graves' hyperthyroidism and ophthalmopathy. That source adds: Most thyroid clonotypes with frequency above 0.001 were detected in blood.

The sequencing used peripheral blood mononuclear cells (PBMCs), collected at new diagnosis, from a patient treated with antithyroid drugs. The TCR sequence derives from a woman between 45 and 65 years old with Graves disease. The V and J genes are TRBV25-1 and TRBJ2-1, with D possibly matching TRBD1 (6 bases). The CDR3 here is CASSDPRGSSYNEQFF. DNA for the CDR3: TGTGCCAGCAGTGACCCCAGGGGAAGCTCCTACAATGAGCAGTTCTTC.